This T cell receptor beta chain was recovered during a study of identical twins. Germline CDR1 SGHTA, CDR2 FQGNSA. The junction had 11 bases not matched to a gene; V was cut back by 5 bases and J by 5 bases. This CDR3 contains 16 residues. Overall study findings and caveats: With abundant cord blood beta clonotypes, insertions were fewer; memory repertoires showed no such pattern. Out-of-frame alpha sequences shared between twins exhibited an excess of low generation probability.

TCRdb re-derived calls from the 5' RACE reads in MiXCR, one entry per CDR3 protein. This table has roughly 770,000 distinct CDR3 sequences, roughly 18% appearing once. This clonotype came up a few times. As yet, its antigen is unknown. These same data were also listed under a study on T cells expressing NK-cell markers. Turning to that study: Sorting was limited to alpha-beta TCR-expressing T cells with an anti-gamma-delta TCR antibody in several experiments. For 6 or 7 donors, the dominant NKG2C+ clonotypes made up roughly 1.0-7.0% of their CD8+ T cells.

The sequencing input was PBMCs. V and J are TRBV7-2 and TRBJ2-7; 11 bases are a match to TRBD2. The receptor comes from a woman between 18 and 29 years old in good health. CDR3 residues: CASSIETSGAIHEQYF. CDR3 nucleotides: TGTGCCAGCAGCATAGAGACTAGCGGGGCCATCCACGAGCAGTACTTC.